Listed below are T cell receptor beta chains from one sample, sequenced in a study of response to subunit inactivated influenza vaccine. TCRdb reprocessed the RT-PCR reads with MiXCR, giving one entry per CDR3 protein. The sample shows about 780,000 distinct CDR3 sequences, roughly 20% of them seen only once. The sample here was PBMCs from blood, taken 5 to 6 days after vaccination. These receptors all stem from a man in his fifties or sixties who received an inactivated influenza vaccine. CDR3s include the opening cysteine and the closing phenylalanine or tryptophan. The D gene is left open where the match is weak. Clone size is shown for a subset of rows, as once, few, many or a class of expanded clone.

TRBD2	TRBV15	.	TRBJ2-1	CATSRGTSGFQFF	TGTGCCACCAGCAGAGGAACTAGCGGGTTTCAGTTCTTC
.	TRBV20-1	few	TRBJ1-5	CSAPKDSLGSNQPQHF	TGCAGTGCCCCTAAAGACTCCCTCGGCAGCAATCAGCCCCAGCATTTT
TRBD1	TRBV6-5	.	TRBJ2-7	CASSYDGTGYYEQYF	TGTGCCAGCAGTTACGACGGGACAGGGTACTACGAGCAGTACTTC
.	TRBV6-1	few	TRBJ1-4	CASRGGDTNEKLFF	TGTGCCAGCAGAGGGGGGGATACTAATGAAAAACTGTTTTTT
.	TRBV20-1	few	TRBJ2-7	CSARDQLRVTYEQYF	TGCAGTGCTAGAGATCAGCTGCGGGTAACCTACGAGCAGTACTTC
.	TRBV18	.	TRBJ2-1	CASSPPKGSMSYNEQFF	TGTGCCAGCTCACCACCGAAGGGGAGTATGTCCTACAATGAGCAGTTCTTC
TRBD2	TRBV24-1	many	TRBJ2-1	CATSGTSGRAFHEQFF	TGTGCCACCAGTGGTACTAGCGGGAGGGCCTTCCATGAGCAGTTCTTC
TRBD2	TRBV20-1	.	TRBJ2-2	CSATSGSMGTGELFF	TGCAGTGCTACTAGCGGGAGCATGGGCACCGGGGAGCTGTTTTTT
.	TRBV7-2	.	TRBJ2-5	CASSLQRTVQETQYF	TGTGCCAGCAGCCTACAAAGGACAGTCCAAGAGACCCAGTACTTC
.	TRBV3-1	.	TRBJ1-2	CASSQDWRTEYGYTF	TGTGCCAGCAGCCAAGATTGGCGGACAGAATATGGCTACACCTTC
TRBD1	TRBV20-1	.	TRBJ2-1	CSARLMTGGFYEQFF	TGCAGTGCTAGACTTATGACAGGGGGATTCTATGAGCAGTTCTTC
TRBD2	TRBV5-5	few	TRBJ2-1	CASSGRRGTYNEQFF	TGTGCCAGCAGCGGACGGCGGGGGACCTACAATGAGCAGTTCTTC
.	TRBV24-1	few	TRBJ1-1	CATSDTGNTEAFF	TGTGCCACCAGTGACACAGGGAACACTGAAGCTTTCTTT
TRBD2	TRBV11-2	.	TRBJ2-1	CASSSRSVAGGITYNEQFF	TGTGCCAGCAGCTCCAGATCAGTAGCGGGGGGTATAACCTACAATGAGCAGTTCTTC
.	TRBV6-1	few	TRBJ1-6	CASSEVQGNSPLHF	TGTGCCAGCAGTGAAGTACAGGGTAATTCACCCCTCCACTTT
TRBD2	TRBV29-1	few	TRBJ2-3	CSVATGVGGFTDTQYF	TGCAGCGTGGCCACGGGAGTGGGAGGGTTCACAGATACGCAGTATTTT
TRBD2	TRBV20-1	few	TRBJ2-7	CSARDPGGSTYEQYF	TGCAGTGCTAGAGATCCGGGGGGATCGACCTACGAGCAGTACTTC
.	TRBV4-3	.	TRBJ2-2	CASSHPGTSNTGELFF	TGCGCCAGCAGCCACCCCGGGACATCGAACACCGGGGAGCTGTTTTTT
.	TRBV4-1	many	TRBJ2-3	CASSQDVPYTQYF	TGCGCCAGCAGCCAAGATGTCCCGTATACGCAGTATTTT
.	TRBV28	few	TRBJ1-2	CASSFQGRYGYTF	TGTGCCAGCAGTTTTCAGGGGAGGTATGGCTACACCTTC
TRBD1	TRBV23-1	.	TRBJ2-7	CASRRGQGETYEQYF	TGCGCCAGCAGGCGGGGACAGGGAGAGACTTATGAGCAGTACTTC
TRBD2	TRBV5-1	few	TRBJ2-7	CASMDPGGRYEQYF	TGCGCCAGCATGGATCCGGGAGGCAGATACGAGCAGTACTTC
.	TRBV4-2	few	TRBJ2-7	CASSQEILSSYEQYF	TGTGCCAGCAGCCAAGAGATCTTGAGCTCCTACGAGCAGTACTTC
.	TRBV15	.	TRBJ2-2	CATSRGNTGELFF	TGTGCCACCAGCCGGGGGAACACCGGGGAGCTGTTTTTT
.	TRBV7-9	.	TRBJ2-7	CASSPRGQEQYF	TGTGCCAGCAGCCCCCGCGGACAGGAGCAGTACTTC
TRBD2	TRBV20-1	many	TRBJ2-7	CSLRTSGDYEQYF	TGCAGTCTAAGGACTAGCGGGGACTACGAGCAGTACTTC
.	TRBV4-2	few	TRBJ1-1	CASSQGQGDRWEAFF	TGTGCCAGCAGCCAAGGGCAGGGAGACCGGTGGGAAGCTTTCTTT
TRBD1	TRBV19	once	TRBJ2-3	CASSVLQGAGTDTQYF	TGTGCCAGTAGTGTGCTCCAGGGGGCCGGCACAGATACGCAGTATTTT
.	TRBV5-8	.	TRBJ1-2	CASSLGPEGDGYTF	TGTGCCAGCAGCTTGGGCCCGGAGGGGGATGGCTACACCTTC
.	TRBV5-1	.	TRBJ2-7	CASSSGQRADEQYF	TGCGCCAGCAGCTCCGGACAGCGGGCGGACGAGCAGTACTTC
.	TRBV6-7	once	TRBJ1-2	CAGSLYGYTF	TGTGCCGGATCCCTGTATGGCTACACCTTC
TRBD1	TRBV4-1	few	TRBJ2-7	CASSQTGFEQYF	TGCGCCAGCAGCCAGACAGGGTTCGAGCAGTACTTC
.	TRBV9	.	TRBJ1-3	CASSVRGGPSGNTIYF	TGTGCCAGCAGCGTACGAGGAGGGCCCTCTGGAAACACCATATATTTT
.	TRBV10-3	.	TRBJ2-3	CATKSGTDTQYF	TGTGCCACCAAGTCAGGGACAGATACGCAGTATTTT
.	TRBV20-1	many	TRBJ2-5	CSARQGLQETQYF	TGCAGTGCTAGACAGGGGTTGCAAGAGACCCAGTACTTC
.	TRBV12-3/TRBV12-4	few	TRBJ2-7	CASSLTGSEQYF	TGTGCCAGCAGTTTAACAGGGAGCGAGCAGTACTTC
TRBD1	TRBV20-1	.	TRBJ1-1	CSARRGQGTSTEAFF	TGCAGTGCTAGAAGAGGACAGGGCACCAGCACTGAAGCTTTCTTT
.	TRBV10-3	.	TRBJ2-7	CAISTHTYEQYF	TGTGCCATCTCGACACATACCTACGAGCAGTACTTC
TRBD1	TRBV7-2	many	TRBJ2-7	CASSLQGASDSYEQYF	TGTGCCAGCAGCTTACAGGGGGCGTCAGATTCCTACGAGCAGTACTTC
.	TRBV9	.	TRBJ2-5	CASSVGTGSQTQYF	TGTGCCAGCAGCGTAGGTACAGGGTCCCAGACCCAGTACTTC
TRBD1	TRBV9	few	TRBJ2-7	CASSPRTGATYEQYF	TGTGCCAGCAGCCCAAGGACAGGGGCGACCTACGAGCAGTACTTC